This is a list of T cell receptor beta chains from one sample in a study of T cell changes during pregnancy in multiple sclerosis. Profiling relied on immunoSEQ multiplex PCR, and the TCRdb table lists in-frame clones only, not all of them. The data show 50,000 to 80,000 clones, roughly 89% seen once. The sequences come from peripheral blood, collected in the second trimester of pregnancy. These receptors were taken from a female donor with multiple sclerosis, enrolled in a pregnancy study. Both conserved end residues are part of each CDR3. A D gene is named only where the DNA matches it firmly. Only part of the rows carry a size: once, few, many, or a class if the clone is expanded.

J gene	V gene	clone size	D gene	CDR3 length	CDR3 DNA	CDR3 protein
TRBJ2-5	TRBV19	-	-	13	TGTGCCAGTAGTATGTCGGGGGAAGAGACCCAGTACTTC	CASSMSGEETQYF
TRBJ2-7	TRBV15	once	-	15	TGTGCCACCAGCAGTTTCTTCCTTAGCTCCTACGAGCAGTACTTC	CATSSFFLSSYEQYF
TRBJ2-4	TRBV19	-	-	15	TGTGCCAGTAGTATAGATGCCAGCGGCAAAAACATTCAGTACTTC	CASSIDASGKNIQYF
TRBJ2-2	TRBV7-9	-	TRBD2	16	TGTGCCAGCAGCTCCCAGTTAGCGGGAGTGACCGGGGAGCTGTTTTTT	CASSSQLAGVTGELFF
TRBJ1-1	TRBV7-9	-	-	13	TGTGCCAGCAGCTTCACAGCGAACACTGAAGCTTTCTTT	CASSFTANTEAFF
TRBJ2-7	TRBV4-1	once	TRBD2	16	TGCGCCAGCAGCCGTTCCGGGGGGTTCCTCTCCTACGAGCAGTACTTC	CASSRSGGFLSYEQYF
TRBJ2-1	TRBV5-1	-	-	18	TGCGCCAGCAGCTTTTACTCTAGCATCGGCGGCTCCTACAATGAGCAGTTCTTC	CASSFYSSIGGSYNEQFF
TRBJ2-7	TRBV29-1	-	-	12	TGCAGCGTTGGGACAGTCTCCTACGAGCAGTACTTC	CSVGTVSYEQYF
TRBJ2-1	TRBV18	-	TRBD2	13	TGTGCCAGCTCACCGGGAGGGTACAATGAGCAGTTCTTC	CASSPGGYNEQFF
TRBJ2-3	TRBV19	-	-	15	TGTGCCAGCACACCGGGACTTAAAGGGACAGATACGCAGTATTTT	CASTPGLKGTDTQYF
TRBJ2-3	TRBV5-1	-	-	14	TGCGCCAGCAGCTTGGCCAGGGAGGCAGATACGCAGTATTTT	CASSLAREADTQYF
TRBJ2-2	TRBV9	-	-	14	TGTGCCAGCAGCGTAACTCTGAACACCGGGGAGCTGTTTTTT	CASSVTLNTGELFF
TRBJ1-5	TRBV19	-	-	14	TGTGCCACCATAGGGCGGGGTGGCAATCAGCCCCAGCATTTT	CATIGRGGNQPQHF
TRBJ2-7	TRBV4-3	-	-	14	TGCGCCAGCAGCCAAGATGATGGACTAGGGGGGCAGTACTTC	CASSQDDGLGGQYF
TRBJ2-1	TRBV6-4	few	TRBD1	15	TGTGCCAGCAGTGACTCGCCAGGGGGCTACAATGAGCAGTTCTTC	CASSDSPGGYNEQFF
TRBJ1-1	TRBV5-1	-	-	13	TGCGCCAGCAGCTTATCAGGGGACACTGAAGCTTTCTTT	CASSLSGDTEAFF
TRBJ1-2	TRBV19	-	TRBD1	14	TGTGCCAGTAGTATCCAGGGGGTAGACTATGGCTACACCTTC	CASSIQGVDYGYTF
TRBJ2-1	TRBV5-1	few	TRBD2	15	TGCGCCAGCAGCCCCTGGACTAGCGACAGGAATGAGCAGTTCTTC	CASSPWTSDRNEQFF
TRBJ2-7	TRBV7-9	-	-	14	TGTGCCAGCAGCTTAGGGGCCCCCACCTACGAGCAGTACTTC	CASSLGAPTYEQYF
TRBJ2-2	TRBV7-9	few	TRBD2	16	TGTGCCAGCAGCCCGACTAGCCTGGGTTTCGTCGGGGAGCTGTTTTTT	CASSPTSLGFVGELFF